A selection of T cell receptor beta chains follows, all from one sample in a study of T cells after somatic rescue of genetic block. Sequenced by immunoSEQ multiplex PCR; TCRdb stores in-frame clones only, minus some. The profile shows roughly 58,000 clones, approximately 96% of them singletons. The sample taken for sequencing was peripheral blood mononuclear cells (PBMCs). These receptors all come from a child younger than two. The CDR3 runs from the conserved cysteine through the conserved F or W. A D gene is named only where the DNA matches it firmly. Clone sizes are given selectively: once, few, many, or a class where the clone is expanded.

d_call j_call clone_size v_call cdr3_nt cdr3_aa
TRBD1 TRBJ2-7 once TRBV10-2 TGCGCCAGCAGTGCAGGGGGCTACGAGCAGTACTTC CASSAGGYEQYF
- TRBJ1-2 - TRBV30 TGTGCCTGGAGTAGGCAGACCTATGGCTACACCTTC CAWSRQTYGYTF
- TRBJ2-1 - TRBV10-3 TGTGCCATCAGTGAGTCATCGGTGTTTGTTAACGAGCAGTTCTTC CAISESSVFVNEQFF
- TRBJ2-1 - TRBV4-2 TGTGCCAGCAGCCAAGTGGGGGAAGCCCTTCACAATGAGCAGTTCTTC CASSQVGEALHNEQFF
- TRBJ2-1 once TRBV7-9 TGTGCCAGCAGCTTTAATGGGGGCAATGAGCAGTTCTTC CASSFNGGNEQFF
- TRBJ2-7 - TRBV5-1 TGCGCCAGCAGCTTGGTGCCAGGGCAGTACGAGCAGTACTTC CASSLVPGQYEQYF
- TRBJ1-5 - TRBV7-9 TGTGCCAGCAGCTTGACGACGGATAATCAGCCCCAGCATTTT CASSLTTDNQPQHF
- TRBJ1-1 - TRBV25-1 TGTGCCAGCAGTGTATCCAACACTGAAGCTTTCTTT CASSVSNTEAFF
- TRBJ1-5 - TRBV5-6 TGTGCCAGCAGCTTGAGACAGATCAATCAGCCCCAGCATTTT CASSLRQINQPQHF
- TRBJ1-5 - TRBV6-5 TGTGCCAGCAGTTACTCCCGCAATCAGCCCCAGCATTTT CASSYSRNQPQHF
- TRBJ2-3 - TRBV5-4 TGTGCCAGCAGCGGAGTTTTGGGGTATAGCACAGATACGCAGTATTTT CASSGVLGYSTDTQYF
TRBD1 TRBJ2-2 - TRBV10-1 TGCGCCAGCTGTGGGGGGACAGGGCTGTCCGGGGAGCTGTTTTTT CASCGGTGLSGELFF
TRBD2 TRBJ2-3 - TRBV25-1 TGTGCCAGCAGTACGACTAGCGGGTTCACAGATACGCAGTATTTT CASSTTSGFTDTQYF
- TRBJ2-3 - TRBV19 TGTGCCACCGCAAGGAGCTTAAGCACAGATACGCAGTATTTT CATARSLSTDTQYF
- TRBJ2-5 once TRBV5-1 TGCGCCAGCAACCCAGACACGACCAGAGAGACCCAGTACTTC CASNPDTTRETQYF
- TRBJ1-2 - TRBV9 TGTGCCAGCAGCGTAGACAGCTATGGCTACACCTTC CASSVDSYGYTF
- TRBJ1-4 - TRBV10-3 TGTGCCATCAGTCGGGGGGGAACTAATGAAAAACTGTTTTTT CAISRGGTNEKLFF
TRBD1 TRBJ1-2 - TRBV4-1 TGCGCCAGCAGCCAATACCGGGACAGCCATGGCTACACCTTC CASSQYRDSHGYTF
- TRBJ1-4 - TRBV6-6 TGTGCCAGCAGTTACTTCCGGGATGAAAAACTGTTTTTT CASSYFRDEKLFF
TRBD1 TRBJ2-7 - TRBV28 TGTGCCAGCAGTTCGACAGGGCCCTACGAGCAGTACTTC CASSSTGPYEQYF
TRBD1 TRBJ1-6 - TRBV5-4 TGTGCCAGCAGCTTGACAGGGGGCTATAATTCACCCCTCCACTTT CASSLTGGYNSPLHF